This T cell receptor (beta chain) was sequenced for a study of shared clonotypes between healthy human individuals. Overall study: CD4 naive and CD4 memory each took three plates per donor, while CD8 naive took two and CD8 memory one.

Assay used: immunoSEQ multiplex PCR; TCRdb lists only in-frame clones, some missing. The data hold 1.5 million to 2.5 million clones, with about 95% observed a single time. V was clipped by 4 bases and J by 6 bases, with 15 bases between them. The CDR3 loop spans 14 amino acids. Germline values: CDR1 SGDLS, CDR2 YYNGEE. Positively selected for CCR7, the CD45RO-negative cells used as naive CD8 cells excluded terminally differentiated effector memory CD45RA+ cells. Turning to this clone: Its target is unknown. The sample has other DNA sequences that encode this CDR3 too.

Study outcomes and limitations: Naive subsets, compared against memory subsets, generally had larger estimated richness values.

This sequence originates from a man aged 18 to 30 in good health. Sample: naive CD8+ T cells sorted from blood. This chain links TRBV9 with TRBJ2-3; tentatively, D is TRBD2 (6 bases). The CDR3 nucleotides read TGTGCCAGCAGCCCCAGCGGGTCAGGGGATACGCAGTATTTT. Amino acid sequence: CASSPSGSGDTQYF. The complete variable domain, with remaining parts taken from reference TRBV9 and TRBJ2-3, reads DSGVTQTPKHLITATGQRVTLRCSPRSGDLSVYWYQQSLDQGLQFLIQYYNGEERAKGNILERFSAQQFPDLHSELNLSSLELGDSALYFCASSPSGSGDTQYFGPGTRLTVL.